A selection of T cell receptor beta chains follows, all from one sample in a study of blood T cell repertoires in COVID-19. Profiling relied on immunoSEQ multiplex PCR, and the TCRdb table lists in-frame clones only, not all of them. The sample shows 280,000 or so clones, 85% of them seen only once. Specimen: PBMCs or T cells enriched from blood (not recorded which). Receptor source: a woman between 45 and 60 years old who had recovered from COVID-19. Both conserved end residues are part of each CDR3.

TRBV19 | CASTFGGAEAFF
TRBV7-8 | CASSLAGGQGVGEQFF
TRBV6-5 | CASSQPGRVATQYF
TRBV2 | CASSPHRGPSYEQYF
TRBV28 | CASSLWSGGANTEAFF
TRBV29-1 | CSVEGGQGEHRYF
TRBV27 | CASSLGLAPYNEQFF
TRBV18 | CASSSSTVTNTEAFF
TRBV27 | CASSLDRELGYTF
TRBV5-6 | CASSFLQSMNTEAFF
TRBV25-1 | CASSPTDRGDNSPLHF
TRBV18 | CASSPRETGNTIYF
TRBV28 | CASSLRGTGTYGYTF
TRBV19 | CASREKESSYNSPLHF
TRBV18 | CASSPRTGAEAFF
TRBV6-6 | CASSPLFSRHSTDTQYF
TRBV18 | CASSPEVEYEQYF
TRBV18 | CASSSRETSPLHF
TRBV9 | CASTYRSGANEQFF
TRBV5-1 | CASSPGQSGNTIYF
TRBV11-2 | CASSLARANTF
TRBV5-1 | CASSPDRGIKLDYGYTF
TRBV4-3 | CASSRVTSRSLSTGELFF
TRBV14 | CASSLRGQGVENTIYF
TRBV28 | CASSLNGDNEQFF
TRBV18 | CASSRTGTGAGNEQFF
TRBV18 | CASSPPQGGSSSYEQYF
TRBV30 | CAWISDREEAFF
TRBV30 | CAWSSTHTQYF
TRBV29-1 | CSVASGGVRKKYEQYF
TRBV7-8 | CASSLTLNTEAFF
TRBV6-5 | CASSLGQANEKLFF
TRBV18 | CASSQTRGPYGEPQHF
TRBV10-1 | CASSAGTLSSTDTQYF
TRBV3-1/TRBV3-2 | CASSQDGAGNTEAFF
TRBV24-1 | CATSDVGTDTIYF
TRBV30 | CAWTLRQGRGYTF
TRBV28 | CASTGLSGSLYGYTF
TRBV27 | CASSLSPGNLYEQYF
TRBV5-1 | CASSLTGGKVGSPLHF
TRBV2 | CASSVNSFTEAFF
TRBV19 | CASSIQGAGETQYF
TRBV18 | CASSLQETQYF
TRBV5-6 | CASSWSLEGETEAFF
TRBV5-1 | CASSLGGGKTQYF
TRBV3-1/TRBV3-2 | CASSHGQLKAFF
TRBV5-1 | CASSLGSSARGDQPQHF
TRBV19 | CASRSRTAYTEAFF
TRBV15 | CATSPVSSYNSPLHF
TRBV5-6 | CASSLGGGRGSGRYTEAFF
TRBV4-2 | CASSRSPPSLTLDEQYF
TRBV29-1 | CSVDRGLSGNTIYF
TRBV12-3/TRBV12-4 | CASSSGGSYEQYF